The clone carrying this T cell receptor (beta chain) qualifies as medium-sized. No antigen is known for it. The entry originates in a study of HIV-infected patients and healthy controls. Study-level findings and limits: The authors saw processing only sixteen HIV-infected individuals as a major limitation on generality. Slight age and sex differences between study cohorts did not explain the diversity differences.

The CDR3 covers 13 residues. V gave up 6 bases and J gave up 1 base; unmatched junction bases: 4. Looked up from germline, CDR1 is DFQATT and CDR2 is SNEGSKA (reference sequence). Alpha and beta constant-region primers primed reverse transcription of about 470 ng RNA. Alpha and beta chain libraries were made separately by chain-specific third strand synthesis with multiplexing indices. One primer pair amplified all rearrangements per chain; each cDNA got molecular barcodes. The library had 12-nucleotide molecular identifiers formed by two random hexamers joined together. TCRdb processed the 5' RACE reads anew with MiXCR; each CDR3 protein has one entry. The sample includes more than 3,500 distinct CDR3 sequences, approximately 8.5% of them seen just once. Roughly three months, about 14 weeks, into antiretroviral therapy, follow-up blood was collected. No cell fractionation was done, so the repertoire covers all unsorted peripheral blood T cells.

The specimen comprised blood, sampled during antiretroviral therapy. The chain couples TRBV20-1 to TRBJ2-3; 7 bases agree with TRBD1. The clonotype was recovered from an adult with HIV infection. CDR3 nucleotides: TGCAGTGCCAGGGGGTTCGGCACAGATACGCAGTATTTT. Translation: CSARGFGTDTQYF.